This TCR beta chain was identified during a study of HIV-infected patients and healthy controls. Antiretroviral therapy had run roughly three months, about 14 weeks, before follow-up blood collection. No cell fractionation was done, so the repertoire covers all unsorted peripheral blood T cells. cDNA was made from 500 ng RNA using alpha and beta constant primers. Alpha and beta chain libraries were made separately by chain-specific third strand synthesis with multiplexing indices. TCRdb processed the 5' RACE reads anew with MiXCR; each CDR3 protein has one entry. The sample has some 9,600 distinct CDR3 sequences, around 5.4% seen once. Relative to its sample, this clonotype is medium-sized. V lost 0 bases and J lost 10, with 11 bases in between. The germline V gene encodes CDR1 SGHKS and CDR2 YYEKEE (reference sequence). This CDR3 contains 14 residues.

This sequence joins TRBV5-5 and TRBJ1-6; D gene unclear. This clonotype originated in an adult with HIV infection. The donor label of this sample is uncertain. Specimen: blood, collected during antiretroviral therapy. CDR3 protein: CASSLVMAGSPLHF. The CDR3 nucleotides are TGTGCCAGCAGCTTGGTGATGGCGGGCTCACCCCTCCACTTT.